A selection of T cell receptor beta chains follows, all from one sample in a study of blood T cell repertoires in COVID-19. Method: immunoSEQ multiplex PCR; TCRdb's copy keeps in-frame clones and lacks some. The sample has 25,000 to 30,000 clones, 80% to 90% seen once. Sequencing used peripheral blood. These receptors were obtained from a human donor in a cohort sampled during active COVID-19. Each CDR3 is given with its conserved first and last residue. D genes are given only for firm matches. Some rows have no size entry. The others give once, few or many, or a class for an expanded clone.

CDR3 length	V gene	clone size	D gene	J gene	CDR3 DNA	CDR3 protein
12	TRBV28	.	TRBD1	TRBJ1-1	TGTGCCAGCAGTGCCGATCAGGGGGCAGCTTTCTTT	CASSADQGAAFF
14	TRBV19	.	.	TRBJ2-5	TGTGCCAGTAGCCTCCTGGGCGGGGAGGAGACCCAGTACTTC	CASSLLGGEETQYF
16	TRBV9	.	TRBD2	TRBJ2-3	TGTGCCAGCAGCGTAGAGGCAGGACTAGCGTATTATACGCAGTATTTT	CASSVEAGLAYYTQYF
17	TRBV7-3	.	TRBD2	TRBJ2-5	TGTGCCAGCAGCTCCCGAGGACTAGCGGGGGGACCAGAGACCCAGTACTTC	CASSSRGLAGGPETQYF
15	TRBV7-2	.	.	TRBJ2-2	TGTGCCAGCAGCTTAGTGGGGCAGGGTGGCGGGGAGCTGTTTTTT	CASSLVGQGGGELFF
15	TRBV11-1	.	TRBD2	TRBJ2-1	TGTGCCAGCAGTCTTAGCGGGGGGGTCTACAATGAGCAGTTCTTC	CASSLSGGVYNEQFF
16	TRBV7-6	.	TRBD2	TRBJ2-3	TGTGCCAGCAGCTCAATAGCGGGAGTCGGCACAGATACGCAGTATTTT	CASSSIAGVGTDTQYF
13	TRBV14	.	.	TRBJ2-5	TGTGCCAGCAGCCTCCTATCGCGGGCATCCCAGTACTTC	CASSLLSRASQYF
17	TRBV6-6	.	TRBD1	TRBJ2-1	TGTGCCAGCAGTCACACCCCATACGACAGGGGAGGCAATGAGCAGTTCTTC	CASSHTPYDRGGNEQFF
15	TRBV19	.	TRBD2	TRBJ2-1	TGTGCCAGTAGTATTTCTAGCGGGGACTACAATGAGCAGTTCTTC	CASSISSGDYNEQFF
14	TRBV10-1	.	TRBD2	TRBJ2-5	TGCGCCAGCAGTGGACTAGCTGCCCAAGAGACCCAGTACTTC	CASSGLAAQETQYF
13	TRBV29-1	few	TRBD1	TRBJ2-7	TGCAGCGTGGAGGGACAGGGTCCCTACGAGCAGTACTTC	CSVEGQGPYEQYF
14	TRBV6-2/TRBV6-3	.	.	TRBJ1-2	TGTGCCAGCAGTTACTCGATCGGGGTCTATGGCTACACCTTC	CASSYSIGVYGYTF
14	TRBV11-3	.	TRBD2	TRBJ2-1	TGTGCCAGCAGCTTTAACGGGGGGGCAAATGAGCAGTTCTTC	CASSFNGGANEQFF
15	TRBV19	.	TRBD1	TRBJ1-5	TGTGCCAGTAGTATGGGACAGGGGGATACTCAGCCCCAGCATTTT	CASSMGQGDTQPQHF
13	TRBV6-1	.	TRBD1	TRBJ1-5	TGTGCCAGCAGTGATTTCGGGACAGCAATCTTTACTTTT	CASSDFGTAIFTF
12	TRBV14	.	.	TRBJ1-2	TGTGCCAGCAGCCAAGATGATCGGGGCTACACCTTC	CASSQDDRGYTF
14	TRBV7-3	.	TRBD2	TRBJ2-3	TGTGCCAGCAGCTTCGGGGGGGCCGTAGATACGCAGTATTTT	CASSFGGAVDTQYF
14	TRBV6-5	.	.	TRBJ2-7	TGTGCCAGCTGCCGGGGAGCGGTTAGTTACGAGCAGTACTTC	CASCRGAVSYEQYF
16	TRBV7-8	.	.	TRBJ1-2	TGTGCCAGCAGCTTAGGGGGGGGCAGGGCTAACTATGGCTACACCTTC	CASSLGGGRANYGYTF
16	TRBV5-6	.	TRBD1	TRBJ2-1	TGTGCCAGCAGCTTGGCAGGGGGACAGGGGTACAATGAGCAGTTCTTC	CASSLAGGQGYNEQFF
12	TRBV5-1	.	.	TRBJ2-7	TGCGCCAGCAGCCTACAGGGCAGCGAGCAGTACTTC	CASSLQGSEQYF
16	TRBV7-8	.	.	TRBJ2-2	TGTGCCAGCAGCTCGGCCCCCACAGTTGGCACCGGGGAGCTGTTTTTT	CASSSAPTVGTGELFF
19	TRBV7-2	.	TRBD1	TRBJ1-6	TGTGCCAGCAGCTTAGTAGGGACAGGGGCAAGCTCCTATAATTCACCCCTCCACTTT	CASSLVGTGASSYNSPLHF
16	TRBV4-3	.	TRBD1	TRBJ2-2	TGCGCCAGCAGAGGGACAGGGGGAAGGTACACCGGGGAGCTGTTTTTT	CASRGTGGRYTGELFF
17	TRBV4-2	.	.	TRBJ2-3	TGTGCCAGCAGCCGATTAGGTGGGGCGGAGAGCACAGATACGCAGTATTTT	CASSRLGGAESTDTQYF
15	TRBV11-2	.	.	TRBJ2-5	TGTGCCAGCAGCTTAGGGACAGTCCAAAAAGAGACCCAGCACTTC	CASSLGTVQKETQHF
16	TRBV10-3	.	.	TRBJ1-3	TGTGCCATCAGTGAAAGAGAAGCCCACTCTGGAAACACCATATATTTT	CAISEREAHSGNTIYF
15	TRBV7-2	once	TRBD1	TRBJ2-7	TGTGCCAGCAGCTTAGTTGGTACAGGGGCCTACGAGCAGTACTTC	CASSLVGTGAYEQYF
15	TRBV18	.	TRBD1	TRBJ1-2	TGTGCCAGCTCACCATCGGAGGGGGCTGCCGATGGCTACACCTTC	CASSPSEGAADGYTF
14	TRBV19	.	TRBD2	TRBJ2-7	TGTGCCAGTAGTATTGGGACTACCACCTACGAGCAGTACTTC	CASSIGTTTYEQYF
13	TRBV29-1	.	.	TRBJ1-5	TGCAGCGTTGCCGACAGCCTCAATCAGCCCCAGCATTTT	CSVADSLNQPQHF
19	TRBV5-5	.	.	TRBJ2-1	TGTGCCAGCAGCTTTGCAGTAGCGTATGTCTCACGCTCCTACAATGAGCAGTTCTTC	CASSFAVAYVSRSYNEQFF